The source of this T cell receptor (beta chain) is a study of cytomegalovirus exposure and HLA in healthy donors. Study-wide findings and caveats: Rare TCR sequences dominated, though some public TCRs recurred in many donors. Investigators reported some 150 TCR beta chains as tied to cytomegalovirus.

The sample holds a few counts of this clone. The antigen is not known. The V gene's germline CDR1 is WSHSY and CDR2 SAAADI. There are 11 residues in the CDR3. Trimming left V 3 bases short and J 7 bases short, with 6 bases between. Method: immunoSEQ multiplex PCR; TCRdb's copy keeps in-frame clones and lacks some. Found here are roughly 75,000 clones, nearly 95% of them singletons; the top ten hold approximately 2%. This receptor was taken from a woman aged 18-29 years in good health and CMV-seronegative. The genes are TRBV10-2 and TRBJ1-2; no definite D call. Sequenced input: PBMCs. The CDR3 bases are TGCGCCAGCAGTGACGCGAGTGGCTACACCTTC. This codes for CASSDASGYTF.